The present entry profiles one T cell receptor beta chain with its context. This CDR3 region has 14 residues. Trimming stripped 4 bases from V and 3 bases from J, with 13 bases between. Germline loops: CDR1 LGHDT, CDR2 YNNKEL (reference sequence). Participant-reported clinical history was the basis for cohort assignment. In the original processing: Cell counts per sample came from amplifying reference gene primers. Clones were sequenced by immunoSEQ multiplex PCR, and TCRdb holds only the in-frame ones, with some missing. The V and J calls and clone size are taken from that table; D and trimming were inferred from the DNA. The sample has 350,000 to 450,000 clones, roughly nine tenths seen once. This sample was taken from a study of blood T cell repertoires in COVID-19.

The specimen was PBMCs or T cells enriched from blood (not recorded which). This receptor was taken from a woman aged 40 to 50 who had been exposed to COVID-19. The V call is TRBV3-1 (or the pseudogene TRBV3-2), the J call TRBJ2-7; a possible D gene is TRBD1 (6 bases). CDR3 protein: CASSPRRDNYEQYF. The DNA of the CDR3 is TGTGCCAGCAGCCCACGCCGGGACAACTACGAGCAGTACTTC.